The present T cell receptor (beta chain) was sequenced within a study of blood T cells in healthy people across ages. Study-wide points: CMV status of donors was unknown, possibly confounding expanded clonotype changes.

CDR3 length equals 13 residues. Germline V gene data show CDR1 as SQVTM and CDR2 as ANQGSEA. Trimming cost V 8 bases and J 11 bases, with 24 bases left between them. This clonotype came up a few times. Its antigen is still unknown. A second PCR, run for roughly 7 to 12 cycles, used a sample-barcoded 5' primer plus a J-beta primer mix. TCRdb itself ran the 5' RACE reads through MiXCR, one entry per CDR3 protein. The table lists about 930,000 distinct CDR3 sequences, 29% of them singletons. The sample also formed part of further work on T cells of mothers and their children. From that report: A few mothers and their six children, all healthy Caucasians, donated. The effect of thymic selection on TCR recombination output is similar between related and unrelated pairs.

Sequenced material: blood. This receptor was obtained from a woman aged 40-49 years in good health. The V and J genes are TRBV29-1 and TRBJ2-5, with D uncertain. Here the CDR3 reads CSLCGRPIDVQYF. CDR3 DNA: TGCAGCCTCTGCGGAAGACCTATAGACGTGCAGTACTTC.